A selection of T cell receptor beta chains follows, all from one sample in a study of cytomegalovirus exposure and HLA in healthy donors. Some clones are missing from TCRdb's copy, which holds only in-frame ones; the method was immunoSEQ multiplex PCR. The sample yields about 110,000 clones, around 83% seen once. The sequenced material came from PBMCs. These receptors all stem from a woman aged 60-75 years in good health and CMV-seropositive. Each CDR3 is given with its conserved first and last residue. Each record gives: clone size, D gene, J gene, V gene, CDR3 DNA, CDR3 protein. A D gene is named only where the DNA matches it firmly. Expanded clones are given a class, and other clones once, few, many or no size at all.

clone_size: few; d_call: TRBD1; j_call: TRBJ2-7; v_call: TRBV5-1; cdr3_nt: TGCGCCAGCAGCTTGGGACAGGGACCATACGAGCAGTACTTC; cdr3_aa: CASSLGQGPYEQYF
clone_size: NA; d_call: NA; j_call: TRBJ2-4; v_call: TRBV7-2; cdr3_nt: TGTGCCAGCAGCTACCAACGGGGAAGAGGAGCGGGAAACATTCAGTACTTC; cdr3_aa: CASSYQRGRGAGNIQYF
clone_size: NA; d_call: NA; j_call: TRBJ1-1; v_call: TRBV7-9; cdr3_nt: TGTGCCAGCAGCCCGGGGGGAGGGCACACTGAAGCTTTCTTT; cdr3_aa: CASSPGGGHTEAFF
clone_size: few; d_call: TRBD1; j_call: TRBJ1-1; v_call: TRBV6-6; cdr3_nt: TGTGCCACCCTACAGGGGACCATTGAAGCTTTCTTT; cdr3_aa: CATLQGTIEAFF
clone_size: NA; d_call: TRBD2; j_call: TRBJ2-1; v_call: TRBV7-3; cdr3_nt: TGTGCCAGCAGCCCGACTAGCGGGGGGGGGACTGAGCAGTTCTTC; cdr3_aa: CASSPTSGGGTEQFF
clone_size: NA; d_call: TRBD1; j_call: TRBJ1-2; v_call: TRBV10-3; cdr3_nt: TGTGCCATCAGTGATCAGACGAGGGGGCGTGTCTATGGCTACACCTTC; cdr3_aa: CAISDQTRGRVYGYTF
clone_size: NA; d_call: TRBD1; j_call: TRBJ2-5; v_call: TRBV6-5; cdr3_nt: TGTGCCAGCAGTTACGCGACAGGGGGCAGGGAGACCCAGTACTTC; cdr3_aa: CASSYATGGRETQYF
clone_size: few; d_call: NA; j_call: TRBJ2-4; v_call: TRBV7-9; cdr3_nt: TGTGCCAGCAGCCCCCCACAGGGTATGACCAAAAACATTCAGTACTTC; cdr3_aa: CASSPPQGMTKNIQYF
clone_size: NA; d_call: NA; j_call: TRBJ1-5; v_call: TRBV6-5; cdr3_nt: TGTGCCAGCAGAGGGGACAATGATCAGCCCCAGCATTTT; cdr3_aa: CASRGDNDQPQHF
clone_size: NA; d_call: TRBD1; j_call: TRBJ1-5; v_call: TRBV7-9; cdr3_nt: TGTTCCAGCAGCTTAGGGTTTGGGGGGACAGGAAGCAATCAGCCCCAGCATTTT; cdr3_aa: CSSSLGFGGTGSNQPQHF
clone_size: NA; d_call: TRBD1; j_call: TRBJ2-5; v_call: TRBV11-2; cdr3_nt: TGTGCCAGCAGCCCGACTACAGGGGTACGAGAGACCCAGTACTTC; cdr3_aa: CASSPTTGVRETQYF
clone_size: NA; d_call: NA; j_call: TRBJ1-5; v_call: TRBV28; cdr3_nt: TGTGCCAGCAGTCGAGAAGTGCGACGGAGGTATCAGCCCCAGCATTTT; cdr3_aa: CASSREVRRRYQPQHF
clone_size: once; d_call: NA; j_call: TRBJ2-7; v_call: TRBV11-1; cdr3_nt: TGTGCCAGCACCCCGACAGGTTCCTACGAGCAGTACTTC; cdr3_aa: CASTPTGSYEQYF
clone_size: NA; d_call: NA; j_call: TRBJ2-7; v_call: TRBV2; cdr3_nt: TGTGCCAGCCTTGGAAGAGCGGCAAGCTACGAGCAGTACTTC; cdr3_aa: CASLGRAASYEQYF
clone_size: once; d_call: TRBD1; j_call: TRBJ2-1; v_call: TRBV27; cdr3_nt: TGTGCCAGCAGTTTACGGTCTTATAGTGGGACAGCGGTAATAAATGAGCAGTTCTTC; cdr3_aa: CASSLRSYSGTAVINEQFF
clone_size: NA; d_call: TRBD2; j_call: TRBJ2-5; v_call: TRBV6-5; cdr3_nt: TGTGCCAGCAGTTACGGGCTGCGGGAGGGAAGGGAGACCCAGTACTTC; cdr3_aa: CASSYGLREGRETQYF
clone_size: NA; d_call: NA; j_call: TRBJ1-1; v_call: TRBV7-8; cdr3_nt: TGTGCCAGCAGCCCTAGGCCCGGACAGACGTCAATTATGAACACTGAAGCTTTCTTT; cdr3_aa: CASSPRPGQTSIMNTEAFF
clone_size: NA; d_call: NA; j_call: TRBJ2-3; v_call: TRBV18; cdr3_nt: TGTGCCAGCTCACCCTGGACAGCTAGCACAGATACGCAGTATTTT; cdr3_aa: CASSPWTASTDTQYF
clone_size: once; d_call: NA; j_call: TRBJ2-3; v_call: TRBV28; cdr3_nt: TGTGCCAGCAGTTTTTCCGGGGGCACAGATACGCAGTATTTT; cdr3_aa: CASSFSGGTDTQYF
clone_size: few; d_call: NA; j_call: TRBJ2-2; v_call: TRBV10-2; cdr3_nt: TGCGCCAGCAGTGAGGAGTGGGCGTGGCTGTTTTTT; cdr3_aa: CASSEEWAWLFF
clone_size: once; d_call: NA; j_call: TRBJ1-5; v_call: TRBV7-9; cdr3_nt: TGTGCCAGCAGCCTCCGGGACATAAATCAGCCCCAGCATTTT; cdr3_aa: CASSLRDINQPQHF
clone_size: NA; d_call: TRBD2; j_call: TRBJ2-7; v_call: TRBV5-4; cdr3_nt: TGTGCCAGCAGCTTGACCGGGACTAATAACGAGCAGTACTTC; cdr3_aa: CASSLTGTNNEQYF
clone_size: NA; d_call: TRBD1; j_call: TRBJ2-1; v_call: TRBV13; cdr3_nt: TGTGCCAGCAGCTTCTCGGTTGCGGCACAGGGGGCCAATGAGCAGTTCTTC; cdr3_aa: CASSFSVAAQGANEQFF
clone_size: NA; d_call: NA; j_call: TRBJ1-1; v_call: TRBV6-1; cdr3_nt: TGTGCCAGCAGTGAACGCCCCCGGGGCACTGAAGCTTTCTTT; cdr3_aa: CASSERPRGTEAFF
clone_size: NA; d_call: NA; j_call: TRBJ1-2; v_call: TRBV19; cdr3_nt: TGTGCCAGTAGTAGCAACAGGGTCGGAGGCTACACCTTC; cdr3_aa: CASSSNRVGGYTF
clone_size: NA; d_call: TRBD2; j_call: TRBJ2-7; v_call: TRBV7-9; cdr3_nt: TGTGCCAGCAGCTCTACTAGCGGGAGGTACGAGCAGTACTTC; cdr3_aa: CASSSTSGRYEQYF
clone_size: NA; d_call: TRBD1; j_call: TRBJ1-2; v_call: TRBV18; cdr3_nt: TGTGCCAGCTCACCAAACCACCGACAGGGAGTCTATGGCTACACCTTC; cdr3_aa: CASSPNHRQGVYGYTF
clone_size: NA; d_call: NA; j_call: TRBJ2-3; v_call: TRBV5-4; cdr3_nt: TGTGCCAGCAGAACCCCCGTCGAGGGCGTCGGCACAGATACGCAGTATTTT; cdr3_aa: CASRTPVEGVGTDTQYF
clone_size: few; d_call: NA; j_call: TRBJ1-1; v_call: TRBV6-1; cdr3_nt: TGTGCCAGCAGCAGGGTCTTGACTGAAGCTTTCTTT; cdr3_aa: CASSRVLTEAFF
clone_size: NA; d_call: TRBD1; j_call: TRBJ2-7; v_call: TRBV5-5; cdr3_nt: TGTGCCAGCAGCTTACATGGGACAGACGAATACCCCTACGAGCAGTACTTC; cdr3_aa: CASSLHGTDEYPYEQYF
clone_size: NA; d_call: TRBD2; j_call: TRBJ2-3; v_call: TRBV11-3; cdr3_nt: TGTGCCAGCAGCATCGGGACTAGCGGGAGTAGTGGCACAGATACGCAGTATTTT; cdr3_aa: CASSIGTSGSSGTDTQYF
clone_size: NA; d_call: NA; j_call: TRBJ1-6; v_call: TRBV14; cdr3_nt: TGTGCCAGCAGCCTGCAAGGGGGACTAAGCCTCCACTTT; cdr3_aa: CASSLQGGLSLHF
clone_size: NA; d_call: TRBD2; j_call: TRBJ2-3; v_call: TRBV27; cdr3_nt: TGTGCCAGCAATTTAAGGGATCCCTACTTAGCGGGGATCACAGATACGCAGTATTTT; cdr3_aa: CASNLRDPYLAGITDTQYF
clone_size: NA; d_call: NA; j_call: TRBJ1-3; v_call: TRBV5-1; cdr3_nt: TGCGCCAGCAGCTCCCGGGACAATCCGTCGGGAAACACCATATATTTT; cdr3_aa: CASSSRDNPSGNTIYF
clone_size: NA; d_call: TRBD2; j_call: TRBJ2-4; v_call: TRBV4-2; cdr3_nt: TGTGCCAGCAGCCTCGGGGAGGGCGACATTCAGTACTTC; cdr3_aa: CASSLGEGDIQYF
clone_size: NA; d_call: NA; j_call: TRBJ1-3; v_call: TRBV28; cdr3_nt: TGTGCCAGCAGTTTCCCCGGGGTCAACACCATATATTTT; cdr3_aa: CASSFPGVNTIYF
clone_size: NA; d_call: TRBD1; j_call: TRBJ2-4; v_call: TRBV7-9; cdr3_nt: TGTGCCAGCAGCTACCTCAGGGGGCGAGATACTTTAAACATTCAGTACTTC; cdr3_aa: CASSYLRGRDTLNIQYF
clone_size: NA; d_call: TRBD1; j_call: TRBJ2-7; v_call: TRBV6-5; cdr3_nt: TGTGCCAGCACCTCACGCGAGGGGGCATGGTACGAGCAGTACTTC; cdr3_aa: CASTSREGAWYEQYF
clone_size: few; d_call: NA; j_call: TRBJ1-2; v_call: TRBV15; cdr3_nt: TGTGCCACCAGCAGCCAGGGGTCCTATGGCTACACCTTC; cdr3_aa: CATSSQGSYGYTF
clone_size: once; d_call: NA; j_call: TRBJ2-1; v_call: TRBV19; cdr3_nt: TGTGCCAGTAGTATCTCTAGCGTTGTAAATGAGCAGTTCTTC; cdr3_aa: CASSISSVVNEQFF
clone_size: NA; d_call: NA; j_call: TRBJ2-7; v_call: TRBV5-4; cdr3_nt: TGTGCCAGCAGTCCGACTAGTTCGCCAGGGGAGCAGTACTTC; cdr3_aa: CASSPTSSPGEQYF
clone_size: NA; d_call: TRBD1; j_call: TRBJ1-1; v_call: TRBV7-3; cdr3_nt: TGTGCCAGCAGCCGAGGGGAACAGGGGGCGACCCAGGCTTTCTTT; cdr3_aa: CASSRGEQGATQAFF
clone_size: NA; d_call: NA; j_call: TRBJ1-2; v_call: TRBV5-1; cdr3_nt: TGCGCCAGCAGTTCTACCGGGGGAACTACCTATGGCTACACCTTC; cdr3_aa: CASSSTGGTTYGYTF
clone_size: few; d_call: NA; j_call: TRBJ2-7; v_call: TRBV4-2; cdr3_nt: TGTGCCAGCAGCTCAATGGCGGGGACGGTTTACGAGCAGTACTTC; cdr3_aa: CASSSMAGTVYEQYF
clone_size: NA; d_call: TRBD2; j_call: TRBJ2-3; v_call: TRBV10-2; cdr3_nt: TGCGCCAGCAGTGATTGGACTAGGAGAGGTCCAGATACGCAGTATTTT; cdr3_aa: CASSDWTRRGPDTQYF
clone_size: NA; d_call: NA; j_call: TRBJ2-3; v_call: TRBV5-1; cdr3_nt: TGCGCCAGCAGCTTTATATCTACCGGCGTCTCTAGTGCAGATACGCAGTATTTT; cdr3_aa: CASSFISTGVSSADTQYF
clone_size: NA; d_call: NA; j_call: TRBJ2-7; v_call: TRBV2; cdr3_nt: TGTGCCAGCAGTGCTTGGGACACGTCCTACGAGCAGTACTTC; cdr3_aa: CASSAWDTSYEQYF
clone_size: NA; d_call: TRBD2; j_call: TRBJ2-7; v_call: TRBV19; cdr3_nt: TGTGCCAGTAGTATGGGTCTAGCGGTAACCTACGAGCAGTACTTC; cdr3_aa: CASSMGLAVTYEQYF
clone_size: NA; d_call: TRBD1; j_call: TRBJ1-1; v_call: TRBV7-2; cdr3_nt: TGTGCCAGCAGCTTACGACAGGGGGCGGGGGTAGGTGAAGCTTTCTTT; cdr3_aa: CASSLRQGAGVGEAFF
clone_size: once; d_call: NA; j_call: TRBJ2-7; v_call: TRBV10-3; cdr3_nt: TGTGCCATCAGTGAGGGGCAAGATATGTACGAGCAGTACTTC; cdr3_aa: CAISEGQDMYEQYF
clone_size: NA; d_call: TRBD1; j_call: TRBJ1-5; v_call: TRBV10-3; cdr3_nt: TGTGCCATCAGACCGGGACAGGGAGTGGGGCCCCAGCATTTT; cdr3_aa: CAIRPGQGVGPQHF
clone_size: NA; d_call: TRBD1; j_call: TRBJ2-1; v_call: TRBV25-1; cdr3_nt: TGTGCCAGCAGTGAACCGACAGGGGGCTATCGGGCTGAGCAGTTCTTC; cdr3_aa: CASSEPTGGYRAEQFF
clone_size: NA; d_call: NA; j_call: TRBJ1-1; v_call: TRBV5-1; cdr3_nt: TGCGCCAGCAGCTCCGGGACACTTAATTATTACACTGAAGCTTTCTTT; cdr3_aa: CASSSGTLNYYTEAFF